A single sample gave rise to the 13 T cell receptor beta chains below, sequenced in a study of early T cells in non-severe SARS-CoV-2 infection. TCRdb passed the 5' RACE reads through MiXCR, listing each CDR3 protein once. The sample yields 50,000 to 60,000 distinct CDR3 sequences, under 10% seen once. The sequencing input was whole blood. Receptor source: an adult who was a healthcare worker with PCR-confirmed SARS-CoV-2 infection or an uninfected control (not recorded which).

This clonotype was observed many times. The genes are TRBV18 and TRBJ2-6; the D gene is possibly TRBD2 (6 bases). Germline-derived CDR1 and CDR2 are KGHSH and LQKENI. The CDR3 has 17 amino acids. Trimming left V 6 bases short and J 0 bases short, with 15 bases between. The DNA for the CDR3 is TGTGCCAGCTCCACACAGGCGGGGTCCTCTGGGGCCAACGTCCTGACTTTC. Amino acids: CASSTQAGSSGANVLTF. The full variable domain, with the rest looked up from reference TRBV18 and TRBJ2-6, is NAGVMQNPRHLVRRRGQEARLRCSPMKGHSHVYWYRQLPEEGLKFMVYLQKENIIDESGMPKERFSAEFPKEGPSILRIQQVVRGDSAAYFCASSTQAGSSGANVLTFGAGSRLTVL.

This clonotype has more than one count but fewer than ten. V and J are TRBV20-1 and TRBJ2-7; D unresolved. Germline CDR1 is DFQATT and CDR2 is SNEGSKA (reference sequence). V lost 5 bases and J 2 bases, leaving 13 bases between the germline ends. The CDR3 sequence is 13 residues long. The CDR3 region is CSAALRSPYEQYF. In DNA form, the CDR3 reads TGCAGTGCTGCACTAAGGTCTCCCTACGAGCAGTACTTC.

In its sample, this clonotype was seen many times. V and J are TRBV6-1 and TRBJ1-2; 8 nucleotides match TRBD1. CDR1 is MNHNS and CDR2 is SASEGT in the germline V gene. Trimming took 5 bases from V and 4 from J; bases not matched to a gene: 9. This CDR3 spans 15 amino acids. As DNA, the CDR3 is TGTGCCAGCAGTCACCCGGGACAGGCAATCTATGGCTACACCTTC. Its translation is CASSHPGQAIYGYTF.

The J gene is TRBJ2-1, the V gene TRBV27; 8 positions agree with TRBD2. There are 16 residues in the CDR3. Looked up from germline, CDR1 is MNHEY and CDR2 is SMNVEV (reference sequence). Germline trimming cut 5 bases from V and 2 bases from J; bases unmatched to any gene: 8. CDR3 sequence reads: CASSPTLAEAYNEQFF. The CDR3 DNA follows: TGTGCCAGCAGTCCGACACTAGCGGAAGCCTACAATGAGCAGTTCTTC.

This clonotype was observed a few times. This chain joins TRBV2 and TRBJ2-2; tentatively, D is TRBD1 (6 bases). Germline CDR1 and CDR2: SNHLY and FYNNEI. The CDR3 has 15 residues. Trimming removed 5 bases at V and 1 base at J, with 11 bases between. CDR3 protein: CASSHREGNTGELFF. CDR3 sequence (DNA): TGTGCCAGCAGTCACAGGGAAGGGAACACCGGGGAGCTGTTTTTT.

This clonotype was found many times. The V call is TRBV5-1, the J call TRBJ2-5, with 10 bases fitting TRBD1. J was trimmed by 5 bases and V by 3 bases; bases with no gene match: 10. The CDR3 consists of 16 residues. Germline CDR1 and CDR2: SGHRS and YFSETQ. CDR3 amino acids: CASSWAGTGDSETQYF. In DNA form, the CDR3 reads TGCGCCAGCAGCTGGGCCGGGACAGGGGATTCTGAGACCCAGTACTTC. Based on the CDR3 plus reference TRBV5-1 and TRBJ2-5, the full variable domain is KAGVTQTPRYLIKTRGQQVTLSCSPISGHRSVSWYQQTPGQGLQFLFEYFSETQRNKGNFPGRFSGRQFSNSRSEMNVSTLELGDSALYLCASSWAGTGDSETQYFGPGTRLLVL.

Only a few counts were recorded for this clonotype. The rearrangement joins TRBV20-1 to TRBJ2-3, with D possibly matching TRBD1 (5 bases). The CDR3 runs 14 residues. The V gene lost 6 bases and the J gene lost 0 bases, with 13 bases spanning the gap. Germline assignment: CDR1 DFQATT and CDR2 SNEGSKA (reference sequence). The CDR3 coding sequence is TGCAGTGCGCTCGACAGCTCTAGCACAGATACGCAGTATTTT. Translating it yields CSALDSSSTDTQYF.

The chain employs TRBV7-9 and TRBJ2-4; D is unresolved. The germline V and J ends were trimmed by 3 bases and 9 bases, with 12 bases remaining between them. There are 13 residues in the CDR3. Germline V gives CDR1 SEHNR, CDR2 FQNEAQ (reference sequence). Here the CDR3 reads CASSLVGDVIQYF. CDR3 DNA sequence: TGTGCCAGCAGCTTGGTAGGAGACGTCATTCAGTACTTC.

This clonotype has a count of ten or more. The rearrangement links TRBV6-5 to TRBJ2-7, with D possibly called TRBD1 or TRBD2 (7 bases each). The CDR3 totals 15 residues. Looked up from germline, CDR1 is MNHEY and CDR2 is SVGAGI. The V gene lost 4 bases and the J gene lost 4 bases, with 17 bases spanning the gap. The CDR3 DNA reads as TGTGCCAGCAGTTCTTCTCAGGGGGGGCCTTACGAGCAGTACTTC. Its protein product is CASSSSQGGPYEQYF.

The chain combines TRBV11-2 with TRBJ2-7; 11 nucleotides match TRBD2. J gave up 3 bases and V 7 bases, and 2 bases lay outside the gene matches. Germline loops: CDR1 SGHAT, CDR2 FQNNGV. The CDR3 spans 13 residues. The CDR3 sequence: CASKTSGSYEQYF. The CDR3 DNA follows: TGTGCCAGCAAAACTAGCGGGAGCTACGAGCAGTACTTC.

This chain connects TRBV19 to TRBJ2-7; D is possibly TRBD2 (6 bases). Per germline, CDR1 LNHDA and CDR2 SQIVND (reference sequence). This CDR3 is built from 13 residues. V was clipped by 6 bases and J by 0 bases, with 9 bases between them. The DNA for the CDR3 is TGTGCCAGTAGACTGGGGGGCTCCTACGAGCAGTACTTC. Translating it yields CASRLGGSYEQYF. The full variable domain, in which reference TRBV19 and TRBJ2-7 provide the parts outside the CDR3, is DGGITQSPKYLFRKEGQNVTLSCEQNLNHDAMYWYRQDPGQGLRLIYYSQIVNDFQKGDIAEGYSVSREKKESFPLTVTSAQKNPTAFYLCASRLGGSYEQYFGPGTRLTVT.

At least ten counts were recorded for this clonotype. This sequence joins TRBV28 and TRBJ2-7; unclear D gene. In germline, CDR1 is MDHEN, CDR2 SYDVKM. The CDR3 is 11 amino acids. V lost 3 bases to trimming and J lost 5 bases, with 5 bases between them. The CDR3 region has the DNA TGTGCCAGCAGTTTCAGCCACGAGCAGTACTTC. Amino acids: CASSFSHEQYF.

There are many counts of this clonotype. The chain uses TRBV7-9 and TRBJ1-2, with D perhaps matching TRBD1 (5 bases). V lost 6 bases and J lost 4, with 18 bases in between. The CDR3 loop spans 15 amino acids. Germline loops: CDR1 SEHNR, CDR2 FQNEAQ (reference sequence). CDR3 in DNA: TGTGCCAGCAGTTCCCTTTCCGGGACCTTCTATGGCTACACCTTC. Translating gives CASSSLSGTFYGYTF.